The 7 T cell receptor beta chains below were found in one sample sequenced in a study of T cell responses to AZD1222 COVID-19 vaccine. Assay used: immunoSEQ multiplex PCR; TCRdb lists only in-frame clones, some missing. This table holds 100,000 or so clones, 92% found once. The sample here was peripheral blood, taken on day 0 of AZD1222 vaccination. The origin of the receptors is an adult in good health.

This clone was detected only once. The chain joins TRBV7-9 to TRBJ2-1, with 8 bases matching TRBD2. Unmatched junction bases numbered 15, after V lost 4 bases and J lost 1 base. CDR3 length: 19 residues. CDR1 is SEHNR, CDR2 FQNEAQ, per germline (reference sequence). The CDR3 here is CASSSWGTQLADSYNEQFF. CDR3 sequence (DNA): TGTGCCAGCAGCTCGTGGGGGACACAACTAGCGGATTCCTACAATGAGCAGTTCTTC.

This clone was counted a single time. The CDR3 region has the DNA TGTGCCAGCATACAGGGTTCGAACACCGGGGAGCTGTTTTTT. Translation gives CASIQGSNTGELFF. The genes are TRBV11-2 and TRBJ2-2; D might be TRBD1 (6 bases). The germline V and J ends were trimmed by 7 bases and 0 bases, with 9 bases remaining between them. CDR3 length: 14 residues. Germline V lookup: CDR1 SGHAT, CDR2 FQNNGV.

This chain uses TRBV15 with TRBJ1-2; no reliable D call. The CDR3 spans 13 residues. Trimming cost V 1 base and J 4 bases, with 7 bases left between them. Germline CDR1 LNHNV, CDR2 YYDKDF (reference sequence). In DNA form, the CDR3 reads TGTGCCACCAGCAGAGTAGGCGCCTATGGCTACACCTTC. Translating it yields CATSRVGAYGYTF.

V is TRBV30 and J is TRBJ1-4; 7 positions match TRBD1. The CDR3 has 14 amino acids. The junction had 6 bases not matched to a gene; V was cut back by 4 bases and J by 4 bases. CDR1 and CDR2 from the germline V gene are GTSNPN and SVGIG (reference sequence). DNA for the CDR3: TGTGCCTGGAACAGGGGAGACGGTAATGAAAAACTGTTTTTT. Protein sequence: CAWNRGDGNEKLFF.

The chain links TRBV3-1 (or the pseudogene TRBV3-2) to TRBJ2-7, with 10 bases identical to TRBD1. Trimming cost V 4 bases and J 4 bases; bases outside gene matches: 7. This CDR3 comprises 15 residues. Germline V CDR1 and CDR2: LGHDT, YNNKEL (reference sequence). CDR3 bases: TGTGCCAGCAGCCCCCGACAGGGGGCATTGTACGAGCAGTACTTC. Its translation: CASSPRQGALYEQYF.

V and J are TRBV27 and TRBJ1-2; TRBD1 matches at 9 bases. CDR1 MNHEY and CDR2 SMNVEV come from the germline V gene (reference sequence). Trimming removed 6 bases from V and 3 bases from J; junction bases left unmatched: 5. The length of the CDR3 is 14 residues. CDR3 nucleotide sequence: TGTGCCAGCAGGAGGACAGGGGTTTACTATGGCTACACCTTC. As protein: CASRRTGVYYGYTF.

The chain has TRBV3-1 (or the pseudogene TRBV3-2) and TRBJ1-2; 7 bases fit TRBD1. CDR1 LGHDT and CDR2 YNNKEL come from the germline V gene (reference sequence). This CDR3 region has 13 residues. J lost 5 bases, V lost 4 bases, and 4 bases had no gene match. This CDR3 reads CASSPQGVYGYTF. In nucleotides, the CDR3 is TGTGCCAGCAGCCCCCAGGGGGTTTATGGCTACACCTTC.